This T cell receptor beta chain was recovered during a study of spatial heterogeneity in lung cancer. Across the study: Alpha-chain sequences were detected in numbers that were consistently lower than beta-chain sequences. In tumor regions TCR transcript counts correlated strongly with a matched bulk RNA-seq T cell module score. General study results and limits: Counts of expanded alpha and beta TCRs within tumors tracked the tumor nonsynonymous mutation count.

V dropped 2 bases and J dropped 9 bases, with 6 bases sitting between them. Germline V gives CDR1 SGHDT, CDR2 YYEEEE. This CDR3 contains 11 residues. The time point denotes: sample taken at primary tumor resection. Donors were some 72 untreated early-stage non-small cell lung cancer patients. A unique molecular identifier was carried by every single TCR cDNA molecule. MiXCR, applied by TCRdb to the 5' RACE reads, yields one record per CDR3 protein. The repertoire holds about 9,800 distinct CDR3 sequences, with over 6% as singletons. To note about this clonotype: Its antigen is not identified. This beta chain is an off-target read within a library intended for alpha chains, so its frequency means little.

Sequenced material: lung tumor tissue, taken at surgery. The V call is TRBV5-6, the J call TRBJ2-1; the D is unclear. This sequence originates from a male donor with early-stage non-small cell lung cancer. CDR3 coding DNA: TGTGCCAGCAGCTTCTTGGGTGAGCAGTTCTTC. This gives the protein CASSFLGEQFF.